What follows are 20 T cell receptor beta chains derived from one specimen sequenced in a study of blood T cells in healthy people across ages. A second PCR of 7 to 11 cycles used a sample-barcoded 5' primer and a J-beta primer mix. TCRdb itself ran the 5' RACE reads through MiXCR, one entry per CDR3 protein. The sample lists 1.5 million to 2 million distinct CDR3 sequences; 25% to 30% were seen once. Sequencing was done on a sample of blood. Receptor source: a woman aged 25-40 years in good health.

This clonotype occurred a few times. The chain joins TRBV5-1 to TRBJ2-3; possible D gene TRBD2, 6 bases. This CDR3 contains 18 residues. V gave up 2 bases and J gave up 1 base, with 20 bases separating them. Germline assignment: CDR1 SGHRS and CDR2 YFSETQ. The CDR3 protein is CASSLPRDSLSGTDTQYF. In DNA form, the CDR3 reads TGCGCCAGCAGCTTACCTCGGGACTCCTTAAGTGGCACAGATACGCAGTATTTT.

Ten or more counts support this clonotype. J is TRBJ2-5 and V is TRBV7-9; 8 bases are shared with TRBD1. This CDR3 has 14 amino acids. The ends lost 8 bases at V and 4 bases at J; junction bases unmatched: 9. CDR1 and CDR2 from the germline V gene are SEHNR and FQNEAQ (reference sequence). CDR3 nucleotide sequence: TGTGCCAGCCCCCCGGACAGGGTCCCAGAGACCCAGTACTTC. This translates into CASPPDRVPETQYF.

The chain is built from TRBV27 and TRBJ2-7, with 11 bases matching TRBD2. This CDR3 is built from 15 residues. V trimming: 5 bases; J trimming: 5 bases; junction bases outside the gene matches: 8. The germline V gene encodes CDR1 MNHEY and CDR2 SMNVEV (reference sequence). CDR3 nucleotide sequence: TGTGCCAGCAGTACGCTGGGACTAGCGGTCCACGAGCAGTACTTC. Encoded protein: CASSTLGLAVHEQYF.

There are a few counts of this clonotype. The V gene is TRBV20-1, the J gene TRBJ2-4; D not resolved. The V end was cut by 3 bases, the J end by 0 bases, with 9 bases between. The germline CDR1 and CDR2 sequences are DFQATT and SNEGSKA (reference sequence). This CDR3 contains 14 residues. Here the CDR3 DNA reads TGCAGTGCTAGCGTGGCACTAGCCAAAAACATTCAGTACTTC. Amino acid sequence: CSASVALAKNIQYF.

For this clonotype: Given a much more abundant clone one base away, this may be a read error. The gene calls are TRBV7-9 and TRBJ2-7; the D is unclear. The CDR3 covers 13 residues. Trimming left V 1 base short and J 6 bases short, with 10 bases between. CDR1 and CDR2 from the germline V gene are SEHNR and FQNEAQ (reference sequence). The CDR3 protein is CASSLGPSREQYF. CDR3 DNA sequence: TGTGCCAGCAGCTTAGGCCCCAGCCGCGAGCAGTACTTC.

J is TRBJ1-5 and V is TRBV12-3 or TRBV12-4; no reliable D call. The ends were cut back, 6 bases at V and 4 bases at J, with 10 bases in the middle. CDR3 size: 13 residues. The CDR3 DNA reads TGTGCCAGCAGCCCCCGGGCGAATCAGCCCCAGCATTTT. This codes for CASSPRANQPQHF.

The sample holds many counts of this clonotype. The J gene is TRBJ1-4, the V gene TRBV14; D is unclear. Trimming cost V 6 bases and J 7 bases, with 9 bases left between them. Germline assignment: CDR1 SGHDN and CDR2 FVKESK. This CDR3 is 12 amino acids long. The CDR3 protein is CASSRGIEKLFF. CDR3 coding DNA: TGTGCCAGCAGTAGAGGAATTGAAAAACTGTTTTTT.

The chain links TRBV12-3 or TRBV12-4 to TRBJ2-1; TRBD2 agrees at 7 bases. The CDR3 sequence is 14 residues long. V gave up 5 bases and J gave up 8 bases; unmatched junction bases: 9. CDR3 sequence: CASSPLGGGDEQFF. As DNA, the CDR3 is TGTGCCAGCAGTCCCTTGGGGGGAGGGGATGAGCAGTTCTTC.

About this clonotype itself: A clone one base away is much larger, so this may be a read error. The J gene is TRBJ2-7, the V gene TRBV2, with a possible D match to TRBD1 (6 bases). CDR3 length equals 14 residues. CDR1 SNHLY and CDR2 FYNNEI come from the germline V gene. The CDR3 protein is CAGSPQGSPYEQYF. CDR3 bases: TGTGCCGGCAGCCCCCAGGGGAGCCCCTACGAGCAGTACTTC.

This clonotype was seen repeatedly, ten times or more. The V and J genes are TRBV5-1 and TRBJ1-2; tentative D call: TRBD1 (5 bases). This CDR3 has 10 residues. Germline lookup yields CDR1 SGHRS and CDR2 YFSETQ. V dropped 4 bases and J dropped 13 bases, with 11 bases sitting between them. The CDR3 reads CASSPRQCTF. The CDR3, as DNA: TGCGCCAGCAGCCCGAGACAGTGCACCTTC.

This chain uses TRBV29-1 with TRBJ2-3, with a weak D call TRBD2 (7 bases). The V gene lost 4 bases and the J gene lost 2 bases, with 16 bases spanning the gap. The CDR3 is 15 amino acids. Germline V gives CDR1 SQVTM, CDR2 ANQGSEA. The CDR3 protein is CSVGGAGVPTDTQYF. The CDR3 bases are TGCAGCGTTGGGGGGGCGGGAGTGCCCACAGATACGCAGTATTTT.

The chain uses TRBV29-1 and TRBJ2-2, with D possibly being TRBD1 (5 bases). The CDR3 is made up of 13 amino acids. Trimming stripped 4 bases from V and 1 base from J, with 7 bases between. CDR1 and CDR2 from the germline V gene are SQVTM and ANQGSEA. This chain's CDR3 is CSVGTLNTGELFF. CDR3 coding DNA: TGCAGCGTTGGGACATTGAACACCGGGGAGCTGTTTTTT.

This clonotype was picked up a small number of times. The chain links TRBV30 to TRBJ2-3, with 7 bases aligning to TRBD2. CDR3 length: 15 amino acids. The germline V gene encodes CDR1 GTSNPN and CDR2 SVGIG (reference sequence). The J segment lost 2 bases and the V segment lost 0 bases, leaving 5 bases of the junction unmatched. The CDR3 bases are TGTGCCTGGAGTGTGATGGGACTACACACAGATACGCAGTATTTT. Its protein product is CAWSVMGLHTDTQYF.

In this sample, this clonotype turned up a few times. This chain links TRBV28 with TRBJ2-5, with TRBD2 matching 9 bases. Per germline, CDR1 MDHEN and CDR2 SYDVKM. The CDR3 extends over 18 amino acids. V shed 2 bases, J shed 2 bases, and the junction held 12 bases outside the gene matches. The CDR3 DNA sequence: TGTGCCAGCAGTTTAGTAGCGGGGGCTCCCTTGGGGCAAGAGACCCAGTACTTC. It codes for CASSLVAGAPLGQETQYF.

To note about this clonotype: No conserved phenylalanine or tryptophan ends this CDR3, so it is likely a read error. This CDR3 reads CAIRDRGKGPLHC. The DNA of the CDR3 is TGTGCCATTAGGGACAGGGGGAAGGGACCCCTCCACTGT. This chain links TRBV7-6 with TRBJ1-6; 11 nucleotides match TRBD1. CDR1 is SGHVS, CDR2 FNYEAQ, per germline. After removal of 10 bases from V and 12 bases from J, the junction contained 8 bases not matched to a gene. This CDR3 comprises 13 residues.

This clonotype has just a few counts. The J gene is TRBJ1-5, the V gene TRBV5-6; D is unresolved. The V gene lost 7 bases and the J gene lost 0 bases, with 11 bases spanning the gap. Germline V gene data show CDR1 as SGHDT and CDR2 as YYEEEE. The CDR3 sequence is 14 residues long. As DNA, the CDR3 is TGTGCCAGCCTCCGTGGATATAGCAATCAGCCCCAGCATTTT. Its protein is CASLRGYSNQPQHF.

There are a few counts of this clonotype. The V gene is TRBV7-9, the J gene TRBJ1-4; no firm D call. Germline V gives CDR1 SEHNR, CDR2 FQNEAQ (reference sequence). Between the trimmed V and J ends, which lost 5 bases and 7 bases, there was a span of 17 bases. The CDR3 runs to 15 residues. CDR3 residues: CASSTHLAGGEKLFF. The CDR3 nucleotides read TGTGCCAGCAGCACCCACCTGGCAGGAGGTGAAAAACTGTTTTTT.

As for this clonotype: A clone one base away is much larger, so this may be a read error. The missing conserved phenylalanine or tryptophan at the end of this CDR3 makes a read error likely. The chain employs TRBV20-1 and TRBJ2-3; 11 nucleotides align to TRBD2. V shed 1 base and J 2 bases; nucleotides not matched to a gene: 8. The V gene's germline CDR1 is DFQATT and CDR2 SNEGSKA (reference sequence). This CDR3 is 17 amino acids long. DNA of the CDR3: TGCAGTGCTAGAGCGAGACTAGCGGGGTCCATCACAGATACGCAGTATTTA. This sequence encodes CSARARLAGSITDTQYL.

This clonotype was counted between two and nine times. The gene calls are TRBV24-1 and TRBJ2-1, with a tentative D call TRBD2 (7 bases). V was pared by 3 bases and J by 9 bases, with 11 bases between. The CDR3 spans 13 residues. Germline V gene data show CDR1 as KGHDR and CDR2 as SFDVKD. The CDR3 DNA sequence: TGTGCCACCAGTGATGGGAGGGGGAGTGAGCAGTTCTTC. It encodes CATSDGRGSEQFF.

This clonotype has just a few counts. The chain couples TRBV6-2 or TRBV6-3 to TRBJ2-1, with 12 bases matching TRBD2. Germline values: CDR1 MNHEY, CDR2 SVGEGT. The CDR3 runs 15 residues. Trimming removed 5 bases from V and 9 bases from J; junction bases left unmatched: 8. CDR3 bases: TGTGCCAGCAGTCCGACTAGCGGGAGTTTCGGTGAGCAGTTCTTC. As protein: CASSPTSGSFGEQFF.